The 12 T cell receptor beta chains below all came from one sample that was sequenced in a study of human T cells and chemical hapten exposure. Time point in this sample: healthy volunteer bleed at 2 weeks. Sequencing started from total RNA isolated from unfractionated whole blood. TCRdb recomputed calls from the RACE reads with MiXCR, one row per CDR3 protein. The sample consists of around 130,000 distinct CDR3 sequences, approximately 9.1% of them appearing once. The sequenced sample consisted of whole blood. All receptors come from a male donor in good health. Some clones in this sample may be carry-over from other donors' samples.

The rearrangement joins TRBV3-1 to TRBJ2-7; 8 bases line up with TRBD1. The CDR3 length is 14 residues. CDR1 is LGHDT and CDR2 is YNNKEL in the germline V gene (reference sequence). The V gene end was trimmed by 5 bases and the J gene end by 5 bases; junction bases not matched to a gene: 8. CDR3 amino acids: CASSSGQGMHEQYF. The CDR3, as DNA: TGTGCCAGCAGCTCCGGACAGGGAATGCACGAGCAGTACTTC.

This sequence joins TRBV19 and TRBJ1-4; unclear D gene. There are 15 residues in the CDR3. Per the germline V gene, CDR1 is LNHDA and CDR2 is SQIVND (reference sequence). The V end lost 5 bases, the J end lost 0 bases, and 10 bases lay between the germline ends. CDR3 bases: TGTGCCAGTAGTCCCCGGCGTGCAACTAATGAAAAACTGTTTTTT. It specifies CASSPRRATNEKLFF. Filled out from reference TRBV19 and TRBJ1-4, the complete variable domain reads DGGITQSPKYLFRKEGQNVTLSCEQNLNHDAMYWYRQDPGQGLRLIYYSQIVNDFQKGDIAEGYSVSREKKESFPLTVTSAQKNPTAFYLCASSPRRATNEKLFFGSGTQLSVL.

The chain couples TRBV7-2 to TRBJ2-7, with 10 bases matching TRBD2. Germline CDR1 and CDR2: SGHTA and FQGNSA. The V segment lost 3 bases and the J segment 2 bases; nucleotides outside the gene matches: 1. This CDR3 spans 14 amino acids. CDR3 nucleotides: TGTGCCAGCAGCTTTAGCGGGGGGCCCTACGAGCAGTACTTC. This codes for CASSFSGGPYEQYF.

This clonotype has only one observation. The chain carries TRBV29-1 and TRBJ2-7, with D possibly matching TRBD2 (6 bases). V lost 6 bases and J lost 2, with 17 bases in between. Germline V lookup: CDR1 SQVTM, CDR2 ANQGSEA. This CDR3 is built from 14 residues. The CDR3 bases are TGCAGCGTGGAGGGGCCTGGGGGACCCTACGAGCAGTACTTC. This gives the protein CSVEGPGGPYEQYF.

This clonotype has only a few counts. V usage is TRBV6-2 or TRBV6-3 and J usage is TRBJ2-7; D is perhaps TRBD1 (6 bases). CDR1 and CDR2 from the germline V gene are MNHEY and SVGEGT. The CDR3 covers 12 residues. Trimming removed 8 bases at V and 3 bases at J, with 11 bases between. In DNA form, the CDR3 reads TGTGCCAGCCAGGACAGCCTCTACGAGCAGTACTTC. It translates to CASQDSLYEQYF.

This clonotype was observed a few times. The CDR3 DNA follows: TGCAGTGCTAGGGGAGGACAGGGGCTGGTCGGAAACACCATATATTTT. Encoded protein: CSARGGQGLVGNTIYF. V gene TRBV20-1 combines with J gene TRBJ1-3, with TRBD1 matching 9 bases. CDR1 and CDR2 (germline): DFQATT, SNEGSKA (reference sequence). Trimming at V came to 3 bases and at J to 4 bases, leaving 10 bases not matched to a gene. The CDR3 has 16 residues.

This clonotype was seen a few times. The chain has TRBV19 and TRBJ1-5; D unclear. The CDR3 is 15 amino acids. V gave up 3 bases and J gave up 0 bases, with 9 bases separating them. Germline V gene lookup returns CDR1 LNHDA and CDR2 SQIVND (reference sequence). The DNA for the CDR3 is TGTGCCAGTAGTATGGACGAATATAGCAATCAGCCCCAGCATTTT. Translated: CASSMDEYSNQPQHF.

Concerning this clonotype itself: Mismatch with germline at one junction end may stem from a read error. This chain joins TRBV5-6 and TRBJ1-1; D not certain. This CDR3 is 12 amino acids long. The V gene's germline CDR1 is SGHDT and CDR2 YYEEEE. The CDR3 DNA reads TGTGTCAGCAGCGTGGGCAGCGGTGAAGCTTTCTTT. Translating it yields CVSSVGSGEAFF.

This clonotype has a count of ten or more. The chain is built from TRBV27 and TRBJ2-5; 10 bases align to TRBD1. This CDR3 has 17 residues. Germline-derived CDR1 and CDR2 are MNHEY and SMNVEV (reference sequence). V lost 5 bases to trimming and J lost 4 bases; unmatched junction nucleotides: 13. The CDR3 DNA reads TGTGCCAGCAGTCCCCTCCCGGACAGGGGGGTAGGAGAGACCCAGTACTTC. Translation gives CASSPLPDRGVGETQYF.

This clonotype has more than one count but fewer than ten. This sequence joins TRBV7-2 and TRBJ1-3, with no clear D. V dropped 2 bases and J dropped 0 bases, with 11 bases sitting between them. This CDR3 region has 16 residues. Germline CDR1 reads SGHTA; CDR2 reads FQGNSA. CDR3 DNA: TGTGCCAGCAGCTTACGGGAGGATTTCTCTGGAAACACCATATATTTT. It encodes CASSLREDFSGNTIYF.

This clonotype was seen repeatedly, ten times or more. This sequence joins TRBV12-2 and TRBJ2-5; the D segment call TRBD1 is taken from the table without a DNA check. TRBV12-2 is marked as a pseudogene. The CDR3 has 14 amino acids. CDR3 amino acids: CASRLDRGQETQYF. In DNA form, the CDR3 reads TGTGCAAGTCGCTTAGACAGGGGGCAAGAGACCCAGTACTTC.

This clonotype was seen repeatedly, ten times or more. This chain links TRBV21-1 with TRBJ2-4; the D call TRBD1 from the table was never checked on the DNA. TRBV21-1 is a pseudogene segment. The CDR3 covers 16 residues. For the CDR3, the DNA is TGTGCCAGCAGCGCTACAAGGGGATGGGACAAAAACATTCAGTACTTC. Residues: CASSATRGWDKNIQYF.